This T cell receptor (beta chain) emerged from a study of naive and memory T cell subsets. Study-wide results and limits: TCR transcript changes with activation or differentiation may affect this RNA method.

This clonotype was seen ten or more times. The antigen is undetermined. Looked up from germline, CDR1 is MNHEY and CDR2 is SVGEGT. The CDR3 extends over 15 amino acids. V gave up 7 bases and J gave up 1 base; unmatched junction bases: 10. Ligated cDNA underwent four rounds of PCR with nested alpha and beta constant region primers and SP2. MiXCR, run by TCRdb on the 5' RACE reads, gives a single entry per CDR3 protein. The data hold about 48,000 distinct CDR3 sequences, with over 3.5% observed a single time. An oligonucleotide containing a UMI was ligated to the 3' end of TCR cDNA. This sequence originates from a female donor in good health. The genes are TRBV6-2 or TRBV6-3 and TRBJ2-7, with 7 bases identical to TRBD2. CDR3 sequence: CASTKRGGLSYEQYF. DNA of the CDR3: TGTGCCAGCACCAAGCGGGGCGGACTGTCCTACGAGCAGTACTTC.